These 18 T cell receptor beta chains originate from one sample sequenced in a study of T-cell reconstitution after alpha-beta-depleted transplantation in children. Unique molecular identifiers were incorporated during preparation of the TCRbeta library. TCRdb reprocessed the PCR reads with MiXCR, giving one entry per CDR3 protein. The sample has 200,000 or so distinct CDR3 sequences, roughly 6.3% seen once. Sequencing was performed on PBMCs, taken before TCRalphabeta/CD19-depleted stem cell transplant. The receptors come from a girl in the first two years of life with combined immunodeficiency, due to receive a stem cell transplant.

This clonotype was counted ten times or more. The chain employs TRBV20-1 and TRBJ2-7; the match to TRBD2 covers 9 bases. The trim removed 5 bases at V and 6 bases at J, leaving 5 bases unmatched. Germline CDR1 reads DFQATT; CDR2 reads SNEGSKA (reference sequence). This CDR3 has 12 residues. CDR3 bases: TGCAGTGCTCCGGGACTAGCAGGCGAGCAGTACTTC. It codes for CSAPGLAGEQYF.

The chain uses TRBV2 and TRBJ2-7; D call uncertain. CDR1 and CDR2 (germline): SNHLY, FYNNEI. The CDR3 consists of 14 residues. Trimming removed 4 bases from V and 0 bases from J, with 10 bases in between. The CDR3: CASSVLRYSYEQYF. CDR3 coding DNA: TGTGCCAGCAGTGTCTTGAGATACTCCTACGAGCAGTACTTC.

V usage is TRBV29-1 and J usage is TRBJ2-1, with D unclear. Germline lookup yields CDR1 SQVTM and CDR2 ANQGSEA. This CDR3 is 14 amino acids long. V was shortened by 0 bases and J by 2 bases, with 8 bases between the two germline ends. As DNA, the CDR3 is TGCAGCGTTGAAGATGTAGAGGCCTACAATGAGCAGTTCTTC. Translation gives CSVEDVEAYNEQFF.

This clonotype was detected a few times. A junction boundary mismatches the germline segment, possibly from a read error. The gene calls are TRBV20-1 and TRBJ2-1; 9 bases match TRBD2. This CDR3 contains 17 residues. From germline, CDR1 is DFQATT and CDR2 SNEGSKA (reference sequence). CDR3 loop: CCASGTSHESSYNEQFF. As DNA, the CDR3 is TGCTGTGCTAGTGGGACTAGCCACGAGAGCTCCTACAATGAGCAGTTCTTC.

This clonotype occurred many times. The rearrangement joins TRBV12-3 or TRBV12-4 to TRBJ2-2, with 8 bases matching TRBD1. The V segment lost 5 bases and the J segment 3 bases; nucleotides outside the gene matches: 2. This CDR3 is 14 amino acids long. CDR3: CASSQGAHTGELFF. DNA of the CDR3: TGTGCCAGCAGTCAGGGGGCGCACACCGGGGAGCTGTTTTTT.

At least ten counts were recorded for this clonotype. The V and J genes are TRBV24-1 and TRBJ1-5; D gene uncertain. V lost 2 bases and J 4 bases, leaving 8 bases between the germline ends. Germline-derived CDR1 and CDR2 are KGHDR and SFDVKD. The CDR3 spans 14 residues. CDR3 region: CATSDWNRNQPQHF. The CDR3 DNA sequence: TGTGCCACCAGTGATTGGAACAGAAATCAGCCCCAGCATTTT.

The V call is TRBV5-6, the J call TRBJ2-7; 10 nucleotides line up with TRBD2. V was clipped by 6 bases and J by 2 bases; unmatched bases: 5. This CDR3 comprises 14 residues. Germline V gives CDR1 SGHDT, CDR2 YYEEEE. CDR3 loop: CASTPTSGAYEQYF. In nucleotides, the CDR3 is TGTGCCAGCACCCCCACTAGCGGGGCCTACGAGCAGTACTTC.

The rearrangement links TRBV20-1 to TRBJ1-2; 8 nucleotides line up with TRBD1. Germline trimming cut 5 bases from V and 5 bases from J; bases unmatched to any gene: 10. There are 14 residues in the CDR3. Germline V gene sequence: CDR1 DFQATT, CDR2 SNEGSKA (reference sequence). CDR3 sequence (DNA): TGCAGTGCTCCTGACAGGGGAATAGGTTATGGCTACACCTTC. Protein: CSAPDRGIGYGYTF.

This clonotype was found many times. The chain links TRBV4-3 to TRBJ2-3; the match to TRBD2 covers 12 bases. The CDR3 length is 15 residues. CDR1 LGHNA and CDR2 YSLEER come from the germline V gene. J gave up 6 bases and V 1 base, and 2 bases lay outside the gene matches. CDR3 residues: CASSQVTSGGDTQYF. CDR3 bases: TGCGCCAGCAGCCAAGTAACTAGCGGGGGGGATACGCAGTATTTT.

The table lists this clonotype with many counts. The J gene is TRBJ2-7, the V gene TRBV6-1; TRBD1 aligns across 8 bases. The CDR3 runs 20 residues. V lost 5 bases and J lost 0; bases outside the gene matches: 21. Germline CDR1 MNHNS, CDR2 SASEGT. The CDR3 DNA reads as TGTGCCAGCAGTCAAAGGTGGCCCCACGGACAGGGACTCTCCTCCTACGAGCAGTACTTC. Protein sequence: CASSQRWPHGQGLSSYEQYF.

The CDR3 bases are TGTGCCAGCAGCGTAGGAGGGGGACTAGCGGCCAATGAGCAGTTCTTC. Encoded protein: CASSVGGGLAANEQFF. The rearrangement links TRBV9 to TRBJ2-1, with TRBD2 matching over 11 bases. The V and J ends lost 0 bases and 6 bases, in that order; junction bases with no gene match: 5. This CDR3 comprises 16 residues. The germline V gene has CDR1 SGDLS and CDR2 YYNGEE.

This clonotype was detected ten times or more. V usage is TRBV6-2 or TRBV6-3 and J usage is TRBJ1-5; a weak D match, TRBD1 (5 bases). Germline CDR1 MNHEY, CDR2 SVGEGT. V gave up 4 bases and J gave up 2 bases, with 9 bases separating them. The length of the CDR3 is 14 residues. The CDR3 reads CASSSGGGNQPQHF. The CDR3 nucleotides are TGTGCCAGCAGTTCCGGGGGTGGCAATCAGCCCCAGCATTTT.

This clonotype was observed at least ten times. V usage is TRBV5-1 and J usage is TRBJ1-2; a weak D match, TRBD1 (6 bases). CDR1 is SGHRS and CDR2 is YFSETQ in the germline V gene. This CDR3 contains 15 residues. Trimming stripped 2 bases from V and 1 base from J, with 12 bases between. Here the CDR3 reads CASSFGTLNNYGYTF. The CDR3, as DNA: TGCGCCAGCAGCTTCGGGACACTGAATAACTATGGCTACACCTTC.

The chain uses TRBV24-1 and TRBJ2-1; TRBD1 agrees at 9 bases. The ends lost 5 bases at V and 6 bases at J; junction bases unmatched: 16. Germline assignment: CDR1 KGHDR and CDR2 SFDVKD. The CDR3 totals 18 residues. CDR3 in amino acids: CATSGLDRGTHPLNEQFF. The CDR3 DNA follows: TGTGCCACCAGTGGGCTGGACAGGGGAACTCACCCCCTCAATGAGCAGTTCTTC.

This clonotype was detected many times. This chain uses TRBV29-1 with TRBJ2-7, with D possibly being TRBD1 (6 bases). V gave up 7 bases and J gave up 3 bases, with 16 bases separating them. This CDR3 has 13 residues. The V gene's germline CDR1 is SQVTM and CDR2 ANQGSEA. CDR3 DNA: TGCAGCGCTTTGGACAGAGCGTACTACGAGCAGTACTTC. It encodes CSALDRAYYEQYF.

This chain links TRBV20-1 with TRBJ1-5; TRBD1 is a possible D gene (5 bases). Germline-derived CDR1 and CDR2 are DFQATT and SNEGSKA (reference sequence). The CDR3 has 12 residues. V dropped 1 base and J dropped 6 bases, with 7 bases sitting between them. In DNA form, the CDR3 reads TGCAGTGCTAGAGGGGGGGGTCAGCCCCAGCATTTT. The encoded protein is CSARGGGQPQHF.

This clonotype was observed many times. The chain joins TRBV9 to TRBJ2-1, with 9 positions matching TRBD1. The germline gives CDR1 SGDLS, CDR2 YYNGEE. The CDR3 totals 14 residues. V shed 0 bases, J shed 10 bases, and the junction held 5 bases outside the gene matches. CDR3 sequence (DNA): TGTGCCAGCAGCGTAGAACAGGGGGCGATAGAGCAGTTCTTC. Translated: CASSVEQGAIEQFF.

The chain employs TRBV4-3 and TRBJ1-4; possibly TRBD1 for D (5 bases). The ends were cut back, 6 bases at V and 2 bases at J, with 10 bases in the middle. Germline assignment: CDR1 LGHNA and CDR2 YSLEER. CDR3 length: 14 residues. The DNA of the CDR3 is TGCGCCAGCAGTCAGGGAACCACTAATGAAAAACTGTTTTTT. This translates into CASSQGTTNEKLFF.